This TCR beta chain was obtained from a study of T cell responses to AZD1222 COVID-19 vaccine. Study-wide results and caveats: Researchers took repertoire samples only after the peak T cell response had come. Females outnumbered males among donors, who were mostly white British; clonal diversity was possibly underestimated. Close to half of all spike-specific TCRs reportedly target regions of the variants that are unmutated.

The repertoire was sequenced with immunoSEQ multiplex PCR; TCRdb's copy has only in-frame clones and lacks some. The sample holds about 100,000 clones, approximately 87% seen once. Comment on this clone: Antigen specificity is unknown.

The material was peripheral blood, obtained on day 0 of AZD1222 vaccination. The clonotype comes from an adult in good health.

The CDR3, as DNA: TGTGCCAGCAGCGTAGATCCAGGGACAGAAGCTTTCTTT. It yields the protein CASSVDPGTEAFF. The chain uses TRBV9 and TRBJ1-1, with a possible D match to TRBD1 (6 bases). This CDR3 region has 13 residues. CDR1 is SGDLS and CDR2 is YYNGEE in the germline V gene. V was clipped by 0 bases and J by 8 bases, with 11 bases between them. Full variable domain (remainder filled in from reference TRBV9 and TRBJ1-1): DSGVTQTPKHLITATGQRVTLRCSPRSGDLSVYWYQQSLDQGLQFLIQYYNGEERAKGNILERFSAQQFPDLHSELNLSSLELGDSALYFCASSVDPGTEAFFGQGTRLTVV.